This is a list of T cell receptor beta chains from one sample in a study of blood T cells in healthy people across ages. TCRdb redid the calling of the 5' RACE reads with MiXCR, one entry per CDR3 protein. This table holds just over 1 million distinct CDR3 sequences, less than 50% found once. The material sequenced was blood. The receptors originated from an older woman in good health. Each CDR3 is given with its conserved first and last residue. A D gene is named only where the DNA matches it firmly. Size values are once, few and many counts, or a class for expanded clones, and some rows have none.

clone_size | j_call | v_call | d_call | cdr3_aa | cdr3_nt
- | TRBJ2-1 | TRBV24-1 | TRBD2 | CATSDSTSGSSYNEQFF | TGTGCCACCAGTGATTCGACGAGCGGGAGCTCCTACAATGAGCAGTTCTTC
- | TRBJ2-3 | TRBV7-9 | - | CASSVLGADTQYF | TGTGCCAGCAGCGTGCTAGGGGCAGATACGCAGTATTTT
- | TRBJ1-2 | TRBV5-1 | - | CASSLVAAFYGYTF | TGCGCCAGCAGCTTGGTGGCAGCGTTCTATGGCTACACCTTC
- | TRBJ1-4 | TRBV6-2/TRBV6-3 | - | CASSSGGTRDRKLFF | TGTGCCAGCAGTTCGGGTGGCACTCGCGACAGAAAACTGTTTTTT
- | TRBJ2-7 | TRBV10-3 | - | CAVSESTGGRGEQYF | TGTGCCGTCAGTGAGTCAACAGGAGGTCGGGGCGAGCAGTACTTC
many | TRBJ2-5 | TRBV12-3/TRBV12-4 | TRBD1 | CASRPQGKGSETQYF | TGTGCCAGCAGACCACAGGGGAAGGGATCGGAGACCCAGTACTTC
- | TRBJ1-2 | TRBV7-2 | - | CASSLARGRYTF | TGTGCCAGCAGCTTAGCGCGAGGCCGCTACACCTTC
few | TRBJ2-3 | TRBV7-2 | TRBD2 | CASSPTPSGTSTDTQYF | TGTGCCAGCAGCCCCACTCCTAGCGGGACTAGCACAGATACGCAGTATTTT
- | TRBJ2-2 | TRBV4-2 | - | CASSHNIGELFF | TGTGCCAGCAGCCATAATATCGGGGAGCTGTTTTTT
once | TRBJ1-6 | TRBV27 | - | CASSARGGVSPLHF | TGTGCCAGCAGCGCTAGGGGGGGGGTTTCACCCCTCCACTTT
few | TRBJ2-3 | TRBV20-1 | TRBD2 | CSARDPSLAGVVDTQYF | TGCAGTGCTAGAGATCCTTCTCTAGCGGGAGTTGTAGATACGCAGTATTTT
few | TRBJ2-1 | TRBV6-5 | - | CASSYRYQTNNEQFF | TGTGCCAGCAGTTACCGGTATCAGACTAACAATGAGCAGTTCTTC
few | TRBJ2-4 | TRBV12-3/TRBV12-4 | - | CASRHSEVAKNIQYF | TGTGCCAGCAGACACAGCGAGGTGGCCAAAAACATTCAGTACTTC
few | TRBJ2-7 | TRBV12-3/TRBV12-4 | - | CASSLAKQSYEQYF | TGTGCCAGCAGTTTAGCGAAGCAGTCCTACGAGCAGTACTTC
- | TRBJ1-1 | TRBV18 | - | CASSPVTTEAFF | TGTGCCAGCTCACCCGTTACCACTGAAGCTTTCTTT
few | TRBJ1-6 | TRBV12-3/TRBV12-4 | - | CASSFGDINSPLHF | TGTGCCAGCAGTTTTGGGGACATTAATTCACCCCTCCACTTT
- | TRBJ2-1 | TRBV6-7 | TRBD2 | CASSYSSWLAGSYNEQFF | TGTGCCAGCAGTTACTCGTCCTGGTTAGCGGGCTCCTACAATGAGCAGTTCTTC
- | TRBJ2-1 | TRBV27 | - | CASSFQTGDEQFF | TGTGCCAGCAGTTTCCAAACAGGTGATGAGCAGTTCTTC
few | TRBJ2-3 | TRBV12-3/TRBV12-4 | TRBD1 | CASSLMGQGATQYF | TGTGCCAGCAGTTTAATGGGACAGGGAGCTACGCAGTATTTT
few | TRBJ2-7 | TRBV12-3/TRBV12-4 | - | CASSFGGLTSYEQYF | TGTGCCAGCAGTTTCGGCGGGCTAACCTCCTACGAGCAGTACTTC
- | TRBJ2-5 | TRBV7-6 | - | CASSIPSGTSSGTQYF | TGTGCCAGCAGCATACCCTCCGGGACATCCTCCGGGACCCAGTACTTC
- | TRBJ2-1 | TRBV3-1 | - | CASSQGPNRQNEQFF | TGTGCCAGCAGCCAGGGGCCCAACAGGCAGAATGAGCAGTTCTTC
- | TRBJ2-1 | TRBV20-1 | TRBD2 | CSASASGNPYNEQFF | TGCAGTGCTAGCGCTAGCGGGAACCCCTACAATGAGCAGTTCTTC
many | TRBJ2-7 | TRBV20-1 | - | CSAKRQPRDTSYEQYF | TGCAGTGCCAAACGCCAGCCACGGGACACGTCCTACGAGCAGTACTTC
- | TRBJ2-1 | TRBV14 | TRBD2 | CASSQFLAGVGGGQFF | TGTGCCAGCAGCCAATTCCTAGCGGGAGTTGGGGGTGGGCAGTTCTTC
- | TRBJ2-1 | TRBV7-3 | - | CASSLDSLPIQEQFF | TGTGCCAGCAGCTTAGACTCGCTTCCCATCCAGGAGCAGTTCTTC
- | TRBJ1-1 | TRBV7-9 | TRBD1 | CASSRRQGKGAEAFF | TGTGCCAGCAGCCGCCGACAGGGTAAGGGGGCTGAAGCTTTCTTT
- | TRBJ2-1 | TRBV13 | - | CASPPHGGSYKEQFF | TGTGCCAGCCCCCCCCACGGGGGTTCCTACAAGGAGCAGTTCTTC
many | TRBJ2-3 | TRBV12-3/TRBV12-4 | TRBD1 | CASSLDRGTDTQYF | TGTGCCAGCAGTTTGGACAGGGGCACAGATACGCAGTATTTT
- | TRBJ2-3 | TRBV2 | TRBD2 | CASSAGLRGLAATDTQYF | TGTGCCAGCTCGGCAGGGTTAAGAGGACTAGCGGCCACAGATACGCAGTATTTT
- | TRBJ1-5 | TRBV30 | - | CAWSVSGVWQPQHF | TGTGCCTGGAGTGTATCGGGCGTCTGGCAGCCCCAGCATTTT
once | TRBJ2-1 | TRBV7-9 | TRBD1 | CASSRDRGDYNNEQFF | TGTGCCAGCAGCCGGGACAGGGGGGATTACAACAATGAGCAGTTCTTC
- | TRBJ1-5 | TRBV7-2 | - | CASSENGQPQHF | TGTGCCAGCAGCGAAAACGGTCAGCCCCAGCATTTT
few | TRBJ2-1 | TRBV5-1 | - | CASSLVQGQYNEQFF | TGCGCCAGCAGCTTGGTACAGGGTCAGTACAATGAGCAGTTCTTC
few | TRBJ2-5 | TRBV27 | - | CASAPSRVYQETQYF | TGTGCCAGCGCTCCTTCCAGGGTGTACCAAGAGACCCAGTACTTC
few | TRBJ1-2 | TRBV29-1 | TRBD1 | CSVEGRTGYGYTF | TGCAGCGTTGAAGGTCGGACAGGCTATGGCTACACCTTC
few | TRBJ2-3 | TRBV18 | TRBD2 | CASSPLSGRTDTQYF | TGTGCCAGCTCACCACTTAGCGGGAGAACAGATACGCAGTATTTT
- | TRBJ2-3 | TRBV29-1 | TRBD1 | CSVAGDRGRGPKGGDTQYF | TGCAGCGTTGCAGGGGACAGGGGGCGAGGGCCGAAAGGAGGGGATACGCAGTATTTT
once | TRBJ2-5 | TRBV11-1 | - | CASSPEVGSYNEQYF | TGTGCCAGCAGCCCAGAGGTGGGGTCCTACAATGAGCAGTACTTC
- | TRBJ2-1 | TRBV12-3/TRBV12-4 | TRBD1 | CASSYGTGEFF | TGTGCCAGCAGTTATGGTACAGGGGAGTTCTTC
- | TRBJ2-7 | TRBV20-1 | - | CSAETEHEQYF | TGCAGTGCAGAGACCGAGCACGAGCAGTACTTC
many | TRBJ1-6 | TRBV7-2 | TRBD1 | CASRQTGRSYNSPLHF | TGTGCCAGCAGACAGACAGGGAGGTCTTATAATTCACCCCTCCACTTT
- | TRBJ1-5 | TRBV18 | - | CASSPQMGGIVQPQHF | TGTGCCAGCTCACCACAGATGGGTGGGATTGTTCAGCCCCAGCATTTT
few | TRBJ2-5 | TRBV12-3/TRBV12-4 | - | CASSNIDLETQYF | TGTGCCAGCAGTAACATAGACCTGGAGACCCAGTACTTC
few | TRBJ1-5 | TRBV6-2/TRBV6-3 | - | CASSDPGTYYQPQHF | TGTGCCAGCAGTGATCCGGGGACATACTATCAGCCCCAGCATTTT
- | TRBJ2-7 | TRBV4-2 | TRBD2 | CASSQEFTRSGSHEQYF | TGTGCCAGCAGCCAAGAGTTTACGAGAAGCGGGAGTCACGAGCAGTACTTC
- | TRBJ2-4 | TRBV15 | - | CATSRDWDGPPGGIQYF | TGTGCCACCAGCAGAGATTGGGACGGCCCCCCCGGCGGCATTCAGTACTTC
many | TRBJ2-7 | TRBV6-1 | TRBD2 | CASSRHISGSRYEQYF | TGTGCCAGCAGTCGTCATATTAGCGGGAGTCGATACGAGCAGTACTTC
few | TRBJ2-5 | TRBV20-1 | - | CSASNQRQETQYF | TGCAGTGCTAGTAACCAGAGGCAAGAGACCCAGTACTTC
- | TRBJ1-4 | TRBV7-2 | - | CAGRGANEKLFF | TGTGCCGGTCGAGGTGCTAATGAAAAACTGTTTTTT
- | TRBJ2-1 | TRBV5-6 | TRBD2 | CASSWRTSGRYNEQFF | TGTGCCAGCAGCTGGAGGACTAGCGGGAGATACAATGAGCAGTTCTTC
- | TRBJ2-4 | TRBV20-1 | - | CSADVVRTKNIQYF | TGCAGTGCTGACGTGGTTCGTACCAAAAACATTCAGTACTTC
- | TRBJ2-7 | TRBV20-1 | - | CSARGRRGRRVGERFQYEQYF | TGCAGTGCTAGAGGTCGGAGGGGGCGAAGGGTGGGAGAGCGATTCCAATACGAGCAGTACTTC
once | TRBJ1-5 | TRBV6-4 | - | CASSGRRAEKYSNQPQHF | TGTGCCAGCAGTGGCCGTCGGGCGGAGAAATATAGCAATCAGCCCCAGCATTTT
once | TRBJ2-7 | TRBV6-5 | - | CASSYSRGPQYF | TGTGCCAGCAGTTACTCGAGGGGTCCCCAGTACTTC
- | TRBJ2-5 | TRBV18 | - | CASSPTGRVEETQYF | TGTGCCAGCTCACCTACGGGCAGGGTGGAAGAGACCCAGTACTTC
few | TRBJ2-3 | TRBV12-3/TRBV12-4 | TRBD2 | CASSAGLASDTQYF | TGTGCCAGCAGTGCGGGACTAGCATCCGATACGCAGTATTTT